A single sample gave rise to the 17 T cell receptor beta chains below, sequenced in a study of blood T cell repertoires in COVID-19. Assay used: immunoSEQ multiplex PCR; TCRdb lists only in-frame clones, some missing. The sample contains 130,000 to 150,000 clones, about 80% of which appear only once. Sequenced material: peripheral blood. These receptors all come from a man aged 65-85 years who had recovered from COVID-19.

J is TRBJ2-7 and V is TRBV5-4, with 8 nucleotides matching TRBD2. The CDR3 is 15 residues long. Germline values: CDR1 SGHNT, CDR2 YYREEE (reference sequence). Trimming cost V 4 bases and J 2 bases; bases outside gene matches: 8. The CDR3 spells CASSLERGSTYEQYF. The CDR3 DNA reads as TGTGCCAGCAGCCTGGAGCGGGGGTCGACCTACGAGCAGTACTTC.

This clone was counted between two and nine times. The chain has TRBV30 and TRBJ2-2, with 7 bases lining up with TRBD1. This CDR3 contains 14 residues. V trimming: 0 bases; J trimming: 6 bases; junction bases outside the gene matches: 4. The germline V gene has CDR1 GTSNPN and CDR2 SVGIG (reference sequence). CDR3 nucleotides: TGTGCCTGGAGTGTACTTCAGGGGGCCGGGGAGCTGTTTTTT. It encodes CAWSVLQGAGELFF.

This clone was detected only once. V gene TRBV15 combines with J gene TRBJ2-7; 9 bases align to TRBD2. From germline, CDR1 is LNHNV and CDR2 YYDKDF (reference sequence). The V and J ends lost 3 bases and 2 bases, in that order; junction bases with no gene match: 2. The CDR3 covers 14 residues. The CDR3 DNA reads TGTGCCACCAGCAGTGCGGGAGGGCCCTACGAGCAGTACTTC. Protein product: CATSSAGGPYEQYF.

In nucleotides, the CDR3 is TGTGCCAGCAGCTTAGGGCGGGGCGGGATAGCGCAAGAGACCCAGTACTTC. It translates to CASSLGRGGIAQETQYF. This sequence joins TRBV7-2 and TRBJ2-5, with D perhaps TRBD2 (6 bases). V lost 1 base, J lost 2 bases, and 17 bases lay in between. The CDR3 runs to 17 residues. CDR1 is SGHTA and CDR2 is FQGNSA in the germline V gene.

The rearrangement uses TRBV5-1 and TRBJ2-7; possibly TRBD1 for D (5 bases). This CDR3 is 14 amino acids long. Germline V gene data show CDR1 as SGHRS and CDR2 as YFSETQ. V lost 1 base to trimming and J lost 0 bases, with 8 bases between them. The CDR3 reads CASSLTRDSYEQYF. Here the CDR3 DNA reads TGCGCCAGCAGCTTGACCAGGGACTCCTACGAGCAGTACTTC.

CDR3 loop: CATSTATLSSSGANVLTF. CDR3 DNA: TGTGCCACCAGCACCGCTACGCTATCGAGCTCTGGGGCCAACGTCCTGACTTTC. The chain carries TRBV15 and TRBJ2-6; D not resolved. The germline V gene has CDR1 LNHNV and CDR2 YYDKDF (reference sequence). V was trimmed by 4 bases and J by 0 bases, leaving 16 bases between them. This CDR3 has 18 residues.

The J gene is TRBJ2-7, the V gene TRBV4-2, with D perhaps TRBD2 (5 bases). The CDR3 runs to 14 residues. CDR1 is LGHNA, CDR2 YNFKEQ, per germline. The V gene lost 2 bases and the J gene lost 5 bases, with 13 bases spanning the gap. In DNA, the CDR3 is TGTGCCAGCAGCCAAACGCTGGGGAGCCACGAGCAGTACTTC. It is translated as CASSQTLGSHEQYF.

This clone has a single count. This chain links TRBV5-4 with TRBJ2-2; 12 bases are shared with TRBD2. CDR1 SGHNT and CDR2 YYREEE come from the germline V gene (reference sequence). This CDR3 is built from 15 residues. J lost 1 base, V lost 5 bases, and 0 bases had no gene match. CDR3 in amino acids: CASRGLAGNTGELFF. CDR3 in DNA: TGTGCCAGCAGGGGACTAGCGGGGAACACCGGGGAGCTGTTTTTT.

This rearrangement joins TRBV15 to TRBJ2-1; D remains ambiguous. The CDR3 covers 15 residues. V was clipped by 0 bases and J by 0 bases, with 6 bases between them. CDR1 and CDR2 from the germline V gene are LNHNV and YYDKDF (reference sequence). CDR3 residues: CATSRDSLSYNEQFF. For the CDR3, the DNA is TGTGCCACCAGCAGAGACTCCCTCTCCTACAATGAGCAGTTCTTC.

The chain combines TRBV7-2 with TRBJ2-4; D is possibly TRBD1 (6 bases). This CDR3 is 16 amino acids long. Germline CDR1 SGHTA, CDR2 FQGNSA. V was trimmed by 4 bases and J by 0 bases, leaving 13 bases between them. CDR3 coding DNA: TGTGCCAGCAGCTCGAGACAGGCCCTAGCCAAAAACATTCAGTACTTC. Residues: CASSSRQALAKNIQYF.

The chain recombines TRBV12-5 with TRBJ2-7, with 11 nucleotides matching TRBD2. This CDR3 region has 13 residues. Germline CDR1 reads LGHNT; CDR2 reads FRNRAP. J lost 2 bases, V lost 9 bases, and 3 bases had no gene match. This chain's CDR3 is CASELAGAYEQYF. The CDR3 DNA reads TGTGCTAGCGAACTAGCGGGGGCCTACGAGCAGTACTTC. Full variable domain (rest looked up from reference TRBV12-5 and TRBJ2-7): DARVTQTPRHKVTEMGQEVTMRCQPILGHNTVFWYRQTMMQGLELLAYFRNRAPLDDSGMPKDRFSAEMPDATLATLKIQPSEPRDSAVYFCASELAGAYEQYFGPGTRLTVT.

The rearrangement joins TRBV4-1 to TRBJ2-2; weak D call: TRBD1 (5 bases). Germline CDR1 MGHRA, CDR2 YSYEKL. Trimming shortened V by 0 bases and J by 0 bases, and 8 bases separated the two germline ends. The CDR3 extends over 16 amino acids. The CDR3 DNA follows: TGCGCCAGCAGCCAAGATAGGGGTACGAACACCGGGGAGCTGTTTTTT. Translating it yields CASSQDRGTNTGELFF.

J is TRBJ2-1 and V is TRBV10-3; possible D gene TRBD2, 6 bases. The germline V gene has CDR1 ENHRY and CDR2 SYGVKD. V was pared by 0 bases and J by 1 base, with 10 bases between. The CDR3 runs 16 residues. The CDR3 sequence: CAISESKAGSYNEQFF. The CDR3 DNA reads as TGTGCCATCAGTGAGTCGAAGGCGGGATCCTACAATGAGCAGTTCTTC.

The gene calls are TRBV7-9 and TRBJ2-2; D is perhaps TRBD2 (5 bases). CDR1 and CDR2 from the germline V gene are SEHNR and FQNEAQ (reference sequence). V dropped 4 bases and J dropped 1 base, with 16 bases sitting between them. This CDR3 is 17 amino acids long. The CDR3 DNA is TGTGCCAGCAGCTCCCCGGGTCACGGGGTGAACACCGGGGAGCTGTTTTTT. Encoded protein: CASSSPGHGVNTGELFF. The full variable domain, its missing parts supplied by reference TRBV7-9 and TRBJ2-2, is DTGVSQNPRHKITKRGQNVTFRCDPISEHNRLYWYRQTLGQGPEFLTYFQNEAQLEKSRLLSDRFSAERPKGSFSTLEIQRTEQGDSAMYLCASSSPGHGVNTGELFFGEGSRLTVL.

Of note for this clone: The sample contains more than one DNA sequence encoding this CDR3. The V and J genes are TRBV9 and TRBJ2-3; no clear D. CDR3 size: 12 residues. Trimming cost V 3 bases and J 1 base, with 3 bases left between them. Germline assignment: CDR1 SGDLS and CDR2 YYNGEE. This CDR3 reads CASSGGTDTQYF. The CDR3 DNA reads TGTGCCAGCAGCGGAGGCACAGATACGCAGTATTTT. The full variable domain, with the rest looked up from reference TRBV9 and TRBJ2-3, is DSGVTQTPKHLITATGQRVTLRCSPRSGDLSVYWYQQSLDQGLQFLIQYYNGEERAKGNILERFSAQQFPDLHSELNLSSLELGDSALYFCASSGGTDTQYFGPGTRLTVL.

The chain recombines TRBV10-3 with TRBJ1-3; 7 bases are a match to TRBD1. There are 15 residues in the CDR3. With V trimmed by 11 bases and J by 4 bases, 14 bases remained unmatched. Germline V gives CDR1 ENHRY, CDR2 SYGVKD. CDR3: CAAMGTAVLGNTIYF. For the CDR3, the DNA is TGTGCCGCCATGGGGACAGCAGTATTGGGAAACACCATATATTTT.

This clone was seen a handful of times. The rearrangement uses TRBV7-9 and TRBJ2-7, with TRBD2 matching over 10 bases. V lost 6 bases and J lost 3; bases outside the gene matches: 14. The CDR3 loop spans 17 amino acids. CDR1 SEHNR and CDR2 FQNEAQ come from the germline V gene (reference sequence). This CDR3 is CASSNLRTSGTRYEQYF. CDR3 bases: TGTGCCAGCAGTAACCTACGGACTAGCGGAACTCGCTACGAGCAGTACTTC.